This TCR beta chain is from a study of beta chain features in type 1 diabetes. Whole-study results and caveats: Compared with healthy donors, patients appeared to share more similar naive, central memory and regulatory TCRB repertoires. Significant though moderate, a shortening of TCRB CDR3s appeared in all four CD4+ subsets of Type 1 diabetes patients. Insertions were fewer and deletions more numerous at VDJ junctions in type 1 diabetes patients.

Expressed TCRB transcripts were sequenced because the isolated RNA had all been reverse transcribed beforehand. Profiling relied on immunoSEQ multiplex PCR, and the TCRdb table lists in-frame clones only, not all of them. The repertoire holds hundreds of thousands of clones, with 10% to 15% as singletons. As for this clone: What it binds is unknown.

Germline assignment: CDR1 LGHNA and CDR2 YSLEER. The V end was cut by 0 bases, the J end by 3 bases, with 5 bases between. This CDR3 has 13 residues. The origin of this receptor is a young man in good health. The specimen was naive CD4+ T cells from blood. The V call is TRBV4-3, the J call TRBJ1-1; D is unclear. DNA for the CDR3: TGCGCCAGCAGCCAAGAACGAGACACTGAAGCTTTCTTT. Its translation: CASSQERDTEAFF.